Included here is one T cell receptor (delta chain) sequence, with context. This clone is assessed as medium-sized (0.01 to 0.1%). No antigen is known for it. One base separates it from a far larger clone, so it is likely a read error. Other DNA variants within this sample encode the same CDR3. Preparation of the library involved PCR. Sequencing took place on an Illumina MiSeq. After TCRdb called clones again from the public reads with CATT, rows with identical DNA were merged. The sample table records about 3,400 delta-chain clones; approximately 63% of these occur just once. The ten largest clones take up 58% of the sample. The cysteine opens and the phenylalanine closes a CDR3 of 20 amino acids. The read is trimmed to its CDR3 DNA, 60 bases read in frame from base 1. The trim is 0 bases for V and 0 bases for J, with a gap of 25 bases between the germline ends. The germline V gene yields GEAIGNYY for CDR1 and EKD for CDR2.

The sample originates from a study of delta chain sequences of gamma delta T cells (dated by TCRdb to the late 2010s). The source is a human donor with breast cancer. Sample: a tumor sample. This chain is built from TRDV2 and TRDJ1; the D segment could be TRDD3, given 6 matching bases. The DNA reads as follows: TGTGCCTGTGACACCGTATCAAGGGAGGGGGACCGACCTTACACCGATAAACTCATCTTT. Translated, this is CACDTVSREGDRPYTDKLIF.